The clone carrying this T cell receptor beta chain was seen a few times. Its target is unknown. The sample comes from a study of post-analysis software for immune sequencing data. Unique molecular identifiers were built into the TCR beta cDNA libraries. From the PCR reads, TCRdb called clonotypes with MiXCR, one entry per CDR3 protein. The sample yields 500,000 to 600,000 distinct CDR3 sequences, around 47% seen once. The V and J ends lost 2 bases and 3 bases, in that order; junction bases with no gene match: 11. The CDR3 sequence is 17 residues long. Notes on the study in general: Multiple sclerosis patients showed significantly lower normalized Chao1 diversity than controls did. Included in a set of roughly five TRBV segments more frequent in patients than controls were TRBV5-6, TRBV5-1 and TRBV20-1.

The chain has TRBV12-3 or TRBV12-4 and TRBJ2-7, with 9 bases that match TRBD2. The clonotype comes from a girl aged 10 to 17 with multiple sclerosis. The sample comprised blood. CDR3 coding DNA: TGTGCCAGCAGTTTACAACTAGCGGGCCCCCTTAACTACGAGCAGTACTTC. This codes for CASSLQLAGPLNYEQYF.